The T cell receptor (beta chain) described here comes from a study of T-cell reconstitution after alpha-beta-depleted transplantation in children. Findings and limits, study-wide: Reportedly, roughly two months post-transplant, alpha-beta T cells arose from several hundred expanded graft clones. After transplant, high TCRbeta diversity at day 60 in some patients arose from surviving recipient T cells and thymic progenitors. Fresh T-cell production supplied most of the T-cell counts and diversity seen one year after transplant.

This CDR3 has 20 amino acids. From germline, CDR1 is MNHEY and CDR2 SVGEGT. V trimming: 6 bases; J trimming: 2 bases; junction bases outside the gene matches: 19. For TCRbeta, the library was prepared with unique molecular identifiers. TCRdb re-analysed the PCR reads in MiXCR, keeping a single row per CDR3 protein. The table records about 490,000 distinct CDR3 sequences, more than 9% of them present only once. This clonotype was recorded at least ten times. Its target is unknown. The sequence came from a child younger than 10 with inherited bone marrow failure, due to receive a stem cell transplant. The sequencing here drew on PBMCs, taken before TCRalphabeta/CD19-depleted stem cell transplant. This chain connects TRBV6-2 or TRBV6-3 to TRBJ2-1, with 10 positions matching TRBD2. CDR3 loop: CASRPTRTSGILRTYNEQFF. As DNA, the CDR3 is TGTGCCAGCAGACCCACAAGGACTAGCGGAATCCTTCGAACCTACAATGAGCAGTTCTTC.